A selection of T cell receptor beta chains follows, all from one sample in a study of cytomegalovirus exposure and HLA in healthy donors. Using immunoSEQ multiplex PCR, the repertoire was profiled, and TCRdb retains in-frame clones only, with some absent. Of 140,000 to 150,000 clones in the sample, approximately 80% were seen once. Sequencing was carried out using PBMCs. The source is a woman aged 18-30 years in good health and CMV-seropositive. The CDR3 runs from the conserved cysteine through the conserved F or W. The order of the fields is D gene, J gene, clone size, V gene, CDR3 protein, CDR3 DNA. The D gene is left open where the match is weak. Clone sizes are given selectively: once, few, many, or a class where the clone is expanded.

d_gene: TRBD2
j_gene: TRBJ2-1
abundance: NA
v_gene: TRBV6-5
CDR3aa: CASSGGGAYFNEQFF
CDR3nt: TGTGCCAGCTCGGGCGGGGGGGCTTATTTCAATGAGCAGTTCTTC

d_gene: TRBD2
j_gene: TRBJ2-2
abundance: many
v_gene: TRBV19
CDR3aa: CASSMTPTSGGPRGGELFF
CDR3nt: TGTGCCAGTAGTATGACACCGACTAGCGGGGGGCCCCGGGGAGGGGAGCTGTTTTTT

d_gene: NA
j_gene: TRBJ1-1
abundance: few
v_gene: TRBV19
CDR3aa: CASSMSARVWNTEAFF
CDR3nt: TGTGCCAGTAGTATGTCGGCCAGGGTCTGGAACACTGAAGCTTTCTTT

d_gene: NA
j_gene: TRBJ1-4
abundance: NA
v_gene: TRBV7-9
CDR3aa: CASSLARAVATNEKLFF
CDR3nt: TGTGCCAGCAGCTTAGCGCGGGCCGTTGCAACTAATGAAAAACTGTTTTTT

d_gene: NA
j_gene: TRBJ1-6
abundance: NA
v_gene: TRBV18
CDR3aa: CASSPPTGGNSPLHF
CDR3nt: TGTGCCAGCTCACCCCCGACGGGGGGTAATTCACCCCTCCACTTT

d_gene: NA
j_gene: TRBJ1-3
abundance: once
v_gene: TRBV6-1
CDR3aa: CASSEVQGNTIYF
CDR3nt: TGTGCCAGCAGTGAGGTACAGGGAAACACCATATATTTT

d_gene: NA
j_gene: TRBJ1-2
abundance: NA
v_gene: TRBV2
CDR3aa: CASSARGFPDTF
CDR3nt: TGTGCCAGCAGTGCCAGGGGATTTCCCGACACCTTC

d_gene: TRBD1
j_gene: TRBJ2-7
abundance: NA
v_gene: TRBV11-3
CDR3aa: CASSQRGQGADEQYF
CDR3nt: TGTGCCAGCAGCCAACGTGGACAGGGTGCCGACGAGCAGTACTTC

d_gene: TRBD1
j_gene: TRBJ2-7
abundance: NA
v_gene: TRBV29-1
CDR3aa: CSVSGTGHLYEQYF
CDR3nt: TGCAGCGTCTCCGGGACAGGTCACCTCTACGAGCAGTACTTC

d_gene: NA
j_gene: TRBJ1-5
abundance: NA
v_gene: TRBV29-1
CDR3aa: CSVLSGGSNQPQHF
CDR3nt: TGCAGCGTTCTGTCGGGGGGAAGCAATCAGCCCCAGCATTTT